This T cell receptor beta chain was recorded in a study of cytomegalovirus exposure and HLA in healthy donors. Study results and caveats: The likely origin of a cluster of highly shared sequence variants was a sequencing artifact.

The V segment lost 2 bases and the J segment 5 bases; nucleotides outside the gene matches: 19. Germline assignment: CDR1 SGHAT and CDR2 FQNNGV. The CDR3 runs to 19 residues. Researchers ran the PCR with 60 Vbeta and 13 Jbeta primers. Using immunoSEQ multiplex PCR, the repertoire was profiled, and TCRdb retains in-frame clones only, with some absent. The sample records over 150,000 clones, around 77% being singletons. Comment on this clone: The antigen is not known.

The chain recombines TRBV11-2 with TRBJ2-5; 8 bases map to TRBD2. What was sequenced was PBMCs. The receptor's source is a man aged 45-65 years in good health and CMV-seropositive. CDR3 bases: TGTGCCAGCAGCTTACTGCTTGGTCGGGCGGGGGGACGCCGGGAGACCCAGTACTTC. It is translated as CASSLLLGRAGGRRETQYF.